Below, 17 T cell receptor beta chains from the same sample are listed, as sequenced in a study of metastatic and nonmetastatic thyroid tumors. Every patient underwent thyroid surgery untreated. MiXCR was used by TCRdb to re-call the PCR reads. Of over 30,000 clones in the sample, 25% to 30% are singletons; the top ten hold 7.8%. The sequencing input was blood. The receptor set was obtained from a female donor with papillary thyroid cancer or a benign thyroid nodule (not recorded which). Some clones in this sample may be carry-over from other donors' samples.

This clone was found many times. The DNA for the CDR3 is TGCGCCAGCAGCCCGGAAGTAGGTAACAATGAGCAGTTCTTC. This encodes CASSPEVGNNEQFF. The genes are TRBV5-1 and TRBJ2-1; D unclear. This CDR3 has 14 residues. Trimming left V 4 bases short and J 5 bases short, with 13 bases between. From germline, CDR1 is SGHRS and CDR2 YFSETQ.

In this sample, this clone turned up a few times. This chain uses TRBV12-3 or TRBV12-4 with TRBJ2-1; a possible D gene is TRBD2 (5 bases). The CDR3 runs to 13 residues. Trimming cost V 5 bases and J 6 bases, with 11 bases left between them. The CDR3 protein is CASSQGRGNEQFF. DNA of the CDR3: TGTGCCAGCAGTCAAGGGAGAGGCAATGAGCAGTTCTTC.

This chain links TRBV2 with TRBJ2-3; D gene ambiguous. The germline V gene has CDR1 SNHLY and CDR2 FYNNEI. Trimming took 8 bases from V and 3 from J, leaving 21 bases between them. CDR3 length equals 16 residues. This chain's CDR3 is CASYTSPGSETDTQYF. In DNA, the CDR3 is TGTGCCAGCTACACCTCACCCGGTTCCGAGACAGATACGCAGTATTTT. Together with reference TRBV2 and TRBJ2-3, the CDR3 gives the full variable domain: EPEVTQTPSHQVTQMGQEVILRCVPISNHLYFYWYRQILGQKVEFLVSFYNNEISEKSEIFDDQFSVERPDGSNFTLKIRSTKLEDSAMYFCASYTSPGSETDTQYFGPGTRLTVL.

This rearrangement joins TRBV7-9 to TRBJ1-2; TRBD1 aligns across 7 bases. There are 13 residues in the CDR3. In germline, CDR1 is SEHNR, CDR2 FQNEAQ (reference sequence). The J segment lost 8 bases and the V segment lost 1 base, leaving 4 bases of the junction unmatched. In nucleotides, the CDR3 is TGTGCCAGCAGCTTAGGGGACAGAAGGGGCTACACCTTC. Protein product: CASSLGDRRGYTF.

The rearrangement links TRBV15 to TRBJ2-1; no clear D. V gave up 1 base and J gave up 4 bases, with 14 bases separating them. CDR3 length: 16 residues. The germline V gene has CDR1 LNHNV and CDR2 YYDKDF (reference sequence). CDR3 sequence reads: CATSRGAVIGYNEQFF. In DNA, the CDR3 is TGTGCCACCAGCAGAGGGGCAGTCATCGGATACAATGAGCAGTTCTTC.

This rearrangement joins TRBV20-1 to TRBJ1-1, with D tentatively TRBD1 (6 bases). Germline V gene data show CDR1 as DFQATT and CDR2 as SNEGSKA (reference sequence). V was shortened by 1 base and J by 1 base, with 16 bases between the two germline ends. The CDR3 consists of 16 residues. Here the CDR3 reads CSARGTGWGGNTEAFF. CDR3 nucleotide sequence: TGCAGTGCTAGAGGTACAGGGTGGGGTGGGAACACTGAAGCTTTCTTT.

This clone was seen a few times. The chain has TRBV18 and TRBJ1-3; 9 bases agree with TRBD1. With V trimmed by 3 bases and J by 1 base, 1 base remained unmatched. This CDR3 has 15 residues. Germline V gene data show CDR1 as KGHSH and CDR2 as LQKENI. CDR3: CASSPGQGSGNTIYF. The CDR3 DNA sequence: TGTGCCAGCTCACCGGGACAGGGTTCTGGAAACACCATATATTTT.

This clone was detected many times. The chain carries TRBV15 and TRBJ1-1; D is unresolved. Trimming took 0 bases from V and 4 from J, leaving 9 bases between them. CDR1 and CDR2 (germline): LNHNV, YYDKDF (reference sequence). CDR3 length equals 14 residues. This chain's CDR3 is CATSRDSAGTEAFF. The CDR3 DNA follows: TGTGCCACCAGCAGAGATTCGGCAGGCACTGAAGCTTTCTTT.

In its sample, this clone was seen many times. This chain uses TRBV9 with TRBJ2-1; D unclear. Germline V lookup: CDR1 SGDLS, CDR2 YYNGEE. V shed 0 bases and J shed 0 bases, with 7 bases lying between them. This CDR3 spans 15 amino acids. The CDR3 spells CASSVADFSYNEQFF. CDR3 DNA: TGTGCCAGCAGCGTAGCGGATTTCTCCTACAATGAGCAGTTCTTC.

The V gene is TRBV28, the J gene TRBJ2-7, with D perhaps given as TRBD1 or TRBD2 (5 bases each). The V and J ends lost 6 bases and 6 bases respectively, with 15 bases between them. This CDR3 comprises 13 residues. Germline lookup yields CDR1 MDHEN and CDR2 SYDVKM. This chain's CDR3 is CASSRLLGTEQYF. Here the CDR3 DNA reads TGTGCCAGCAGCAGATTGTTGGGGACCGAGCAGTACTTC.

V is TRBV28 and J is TRBJ1-1; 8 bases are a match to TRBD1. CDR3 length equals 14 residues. From germline, CDR1 is MDHEN and CDR2 SYDVKM. J gave up 3 bases and V 1 base, and 1 base lay outside the gene matches. CDR3 protein: CASSLSGGYTEAFF. The CDR3 nucleotides are TGTGCCAGCAGTTTATCAGGGGGCTACACTGAAGCTTTCTTT.

The V gene is TRBV24-1, the J gene TRBJ2-3, with D hard to call. Germline CDR1 is KGHDR and CDR2 is SFDVKD. V was trimmed by 0 bases and J by 5 bases, leaving 5 bases between them. There are 13 residues in the CDR3. CDR3 amino acids: CATSDLQIDTQYF. DNA of the CDR3: TGTGCCACCAGTGATTTGCAAATAGATACGCAGTATTTT.

This clone has a handful of counts. The gene calls are TRBV6-2 or TRBV6-3 and TRBJ2-7; D uncertain. V lost 2 bases to trimming and J lost 6 bases, with 14 bases between them. This CDR3 region has 14 residues. CDR1 and CDR2 from the germline V gene are MNHEY and SVGEGT. CDR3: CASSYETNPIEQYF. In nucleotides, the CDR3 is TGTGCCAGCAGTTACGAGACGAACCCGATCGAGCAGTACTTC.

The genes are TRBV12-3 or TRBV12-4 and TRBJ1-3; the D gene is possibly TRBD1 (5 bases). This CDR3 spans 14 amino acids. Trimming removed 5 bases from V and 5 bases from J, with 13 bases in between. The CDR3 nucleotides read TGTGCCAGCAGTCCACCGGGACGAAGAAACACCATATATTTT. Translation: CASSPPGRRNTIYF.

This chain uses TRBV7-9 with TRBJ2-7, with D hard to call. CDR3 length: 14 residues. Germline values: CDR1 SEHNR, CDR2 FQNEAQ (reference sequence). The V gene lost 6 bases and the J gene lost 1 base, with 13 bases spanning the gap. In nucleotides, the CDR3 is TGTGCCAGCAGGGCGTGCCCGTGTTCCTACGAGCAGTACTTC. The encoded protein is CASRACPCSYEQYF.

This clone was counted many times. Other DNA sequences in this sample translate to the same CDR3. This chain uses TRBV5-4 with TRBJ1-1; 8 bases fit TRBD1. Germline values: CDR1 SGHNT, CDR2 YYREEE (reference sequence). This CDR3 comprises 15 residues. After removal of 1 base from V and 5 bases from J, the junction contained 7 bases not matched to a gene. CDR3 sequence reads: CASSLRTGSGTEAFF. In nucleotides, the CDR3 is TGTGCCAGCAGCTTGCGGACAGGGTCGGGTACTGAAGCTTTCTTT.

Within the sample, this clone is medium-sized (0.01 to 0.1%). V gene TRBV20-1 combines with J gene TRBJ1-3, with 7 positions matching TRBD1. Germline loops: CDR1 DFQATT, CDR2 SNEGSKA (reference sequence). V lost 0 bases, J lost 4 bases, and 6 bases stayed unmatched. The CDR3 loop spans 15 amino acids. The DNA for the CDR3 is TGCAGTGCTAGAGATGTACAGGGGAGCGGAAACACCATATATTTT. Translating gives CSARDVQGSGNTIYF.